The sequence of this TCR beta chain was determined in a study of radiotherapy plus CTLA-4 blockade in lung cancer. TCRdb's copy holds only in-frame clones and misses some; the assay was immunoSEQ multiplex PCR. The table includes more than 40,000 clones, around 86% detected once. Findings and caveats of the study: Expansion of tumor-derived TCR clones was observed in blood after radiotherapy plus ipilimumab.

Germline loops: CDR1 SEHNR, CDR2 FQNEAQ (reference sequence). There are 16 residues in the CDR3. The trim removed 7 bases at V and 12 bases at J, leaving 13 bases unmatched. People whose metastatic non-small-cell lung cancer was chemo-refractory got focal radiation along with CTLA-4 blockade by ipilimumab. Notes on this clone: Its antigen is still unknown.

The sequence came from a human donor with non-small cell lung cancer who had stable disease on radiotherapy plus ipilimumab. The chain uses TRBV7-9 and TRBJ2-1, with 15 bases that match TRBD2. Sequencing was performed on peripheral blood, taken from a patient treated with radiotherapy plus ipilimumab. The CDR3 region is CASTLGRTSGRVGQFF. The CDR3 DNA reads TGTGCCAGCACCCTAGGACGGACTAGCGGGAGGGTGGGGCAGTTCTTC.